This T cell receptor (beta chain) emerged from a study of post-analysis software for immune sequencing data. At the level of the study: Progressive-relapsing, secondary progressive and relapsing-remitting multiple sclerosis were among the disease courses included.

As concerns this clonotype: What it binds is not known.

CDR3 length equals 20 residues. Germline-derived CDR1 and CDR2 are MNHEY and SVGAGI. V was trimmed by 0 bases and J by 0 bases, leaving 22 bases between them. Whole-study findings and limits: When patients were compared with controls, 5 or 6 TRBV segments were more frequent, TRBV5-6, TRBV5-1 and TRBV20-1 among them.

Libraries were made from TCR beta cDNA, and they carried unique molecular identifiers. Via MiXCR, TCRdb re-called the PCR reads, giving one row per CDR3 protein. The sample consists of approximately 570,000 distinct CDR3 sequences, about 40% of them appearing once. This sequence joins TRBV6-5 and TRBJ2-3; D is ambiguous. This clonotype originated in a girl under 18 with multiple sclerosis. The specimen sequenced was blood. CDR3 amino acids: CASSYSKEATSFSSTDTQYF. CDR3 in DNA: TGTGCCAGCAGTTACTCAAAAGAAGCGACGAGCTTTTCTAGCACAGATACGCAGTATTTT.